This T cell receptor (beta chain) stems from a study of identifying expanded T cells in peripheral blood. Overall study results and limits: Variance in clone template counts between roughly 2-week samples significantly increased with total template count across all healthy donors. Differentially abundant clones: about 1.1 between replicates, 16.4 at approximately 13 days, 19 at four.

Repertoires were generated with immunoSEQ multiplex PCR, while TCRdb's copy carries only in-frame clones and drops some. Of 85,000 to 100,000 clones listed, about 91% were seen once; the top ten hold approximately 4%. During the collection period, no donor immune events like infections were recorded. From germline, CDR1 is LNHNV and CDR2 YYDKDF (reference sequence). CDR3 length equals 14 residues. The V end was cut by 11 bases, the J end by 4 bases, with 17 bases between. On this clone itself: Its antigen remains unidentified.

Input material: blood. J is TRBJ2-2 and V is TRBV15, with a possible D match to TRBD2 (6 bases). The receptor's source is a person between 18 and 75 years old in good health. CDR3 sequence: CAFQEGPGTGELFF. The CDR3 DNA reads as TGTGCCTTTCAGGAGGGTCCGGGCACCGGGGAGCTGTTTTTT.